This passage covers 2 T cell receptor beta chains from one sample sequenced in a study of early T cells in non-severe SARS-CoV-2 infection. TCRdb reprocessed the 5' RACE reads via MiXCR and lists one record per CDR3 protein. Among roughly 23,000 distinct CDR3 sequences, around 3.3% were seen once, and the ten largest hold around 5.6%. Sequenced sample: whole blood. The receptors were gathered from an adult who was a healthcare worker with PCR-confirmed SARS-CoV-2 infection or an uninfected control (not recorded which).

The chain employs TRBV18 and TRBJ2-3; 7 bases are shared with TRBD2. J was trimmed by 6 bases and V by 3 bases; bases with no gene match: 6. The CDR3 extends over 14 amino acids. CDR1 KGHSH and CDR2 LQKENI come from the germline V gene. CDR3 residues: CASSPGGSGDTQYF. CDR3 in DNA: TGTGCCAGCTCACCGGGCGGGAGCGGCGATACGCAGTATTTT.

At least ten counts were recorded for this clonotype. The gene calls are TRBV7-9 and TRBJ2-2; TRBD2 might be the D (6 bases). The CDR3 extends over 14 amino acids. Germline V CDR1 and CDR2: SEHNR, FQNEAQ (reference sequence). V lost 0 bases and J 5 bases, leaving 7 bases between the germline ends. The CDR3 reads CASSLAGGTGELFF. CDR3 nucleotide sequence: TGTGCCAGCAGCTTAGCCGGGGGAACCGGGGAGCTGTTTTTT. The whole variable domain, remainder taken from reference TRBV7-9 and TRBJ2-2, is DTGVSQNPRHKITKRGQNVTFRCDPISEHNRLYWYRQTLGQGPEFLTYFQNEAQLEKSRLLSDRFSAERPKGSFSTLEIQRTEQGDSAMYLCASSLAGGTGELFFGEGSRLTVL.